This T cell receptor beta chain was recorded in a study of identifying expanded T cells in peripheral blood. Study-wide results and limits: Over around two and four weeks, about 15 and 19 clones changed, versus 1.2 between replicates. Variance in clone template counts between roughly two-week samples significantly increased with total template count across all healthy donors.

Measured with immunoSEQ multiplex PCR; TCRdb has only the in-frame clones, and not every one. This sample carries tens of thousands of clones, roughly 86% of them seen once, and the ten largest clones take around 4.7%. During the collection period, no donor immune events like infections were recorded. On this clone itself: Antigen specificity is unknown.

Source material: blood. This TCR was sampled from a person aged 18-70 years in good health.

In nucleotides, the CDR3 is TGTGCCAGCAGCTTAAGAGGGGGCGGTGAGCAGTACTTC. It codes for CASSLRGGGEQYF. This sequence joins TRBV7-8 and TRBJ2-7; TRBD1 matches at 7 bases. Losses at the gene ends were 2 bases for V and 7 bases for J; bases not matched to a gene: 5. This CDR3 comprises 13 residues. Per the germline V gene, CDR1 is SGHVS and CDR2 is FQNEAQ.